This T cell receptor beta chain was retrieved from a study of T cells in pancreatic ductal adenocarcinoma. Overall study findings and caveats: Tumor and blood clonality did not differ significantly, about 0.11 versus 0.072.

The selected patients with pancreatic ductal adenocarcinoma had surgery but no neoadjuvant therapy. Produced via immunoSEQ multiplex PCR; TCRdb's table is partial and in-frame only. The repertoire holds approximately 19,000 clones, with 88% as singletons. In the case of this clone: Its target is not known.

The receptor was isolated from a human donor with pancreatic ductal adenocarcinoma. Sequenced material: PBMCs.

This chain's CDR3 is CASSIPGISYNEQFF. CDR3 sequence (DNA): TGTGCCAGTAGTATCCCGGGGATATCCTACAATGAGCAGTTCTTC. The V gene is TRBV19, the J gene TRBJ2-1; the D gene is possibly TRBD2 (5 bases). Per the germline V gene, CDR1 is LNHDA and CDR2 is SQIVND (reference sequence). CDR3 length equals 15 residues. The ends were cut back, 3 bases at V and 1 base at J, with 10 bases in the middle.